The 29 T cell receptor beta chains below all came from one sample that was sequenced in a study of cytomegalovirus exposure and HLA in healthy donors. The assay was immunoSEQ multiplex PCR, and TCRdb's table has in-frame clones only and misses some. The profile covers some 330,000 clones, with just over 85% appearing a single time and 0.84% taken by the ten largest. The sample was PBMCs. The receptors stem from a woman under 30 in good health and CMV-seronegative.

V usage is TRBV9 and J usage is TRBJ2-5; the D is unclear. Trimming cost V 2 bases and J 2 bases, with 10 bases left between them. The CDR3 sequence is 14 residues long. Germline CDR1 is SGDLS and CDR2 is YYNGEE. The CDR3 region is CASSVTPTQETQYF. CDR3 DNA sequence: TGTGCCAGCAGCGTCACACCAACGCAAGAGACCCAGTACTTC.

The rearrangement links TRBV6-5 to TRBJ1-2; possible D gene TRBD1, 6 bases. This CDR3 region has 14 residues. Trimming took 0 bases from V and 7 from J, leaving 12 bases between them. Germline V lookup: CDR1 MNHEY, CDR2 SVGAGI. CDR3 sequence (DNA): TGTGCCAGCAGTTACTCGTTGGGGGCTGGTGGCTACACCTTC. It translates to CASSYSLGAGGYTF.

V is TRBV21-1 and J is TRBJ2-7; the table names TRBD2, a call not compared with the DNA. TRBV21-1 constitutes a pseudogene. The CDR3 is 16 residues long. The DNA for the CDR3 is TGTGCCAGCAGCACGAGACTAGCGGAACACTCCTACGAGCAGTACTTC. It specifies CASSTRLAEHSYEQYF.

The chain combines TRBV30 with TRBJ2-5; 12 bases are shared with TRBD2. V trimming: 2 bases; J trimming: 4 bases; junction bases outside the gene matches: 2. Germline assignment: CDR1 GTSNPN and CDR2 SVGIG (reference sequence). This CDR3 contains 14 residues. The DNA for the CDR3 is TGTGCCTGGAGTCCGGGACTAGCGGGAGAGACCCAGTACTTC. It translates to CAWSPGLAGETQYF.

The CDR3 DNA reads as TGTGCCAGCACGGGTTTAAGCGAGACCCAGTACTTC. Translation gives CASTGLSETQYF. The V and J genes are TRBV6-5 and TRBJ2-5; D not certain. V dropped 7 bases and J dropped 5 bases, with 11 bases sitting between them. The length of the CDR3 is 12 residues. Per germline, CDR1 MNHEY and CDR2 SVGAGI.

The CDR3 here is CSVERGTGQNIQYF. CDR3 DNA sequence: TGCAGCGTTGAAAGGGGGACAGGGCAAAACATTCAGTACTTC. The gene calls are TRBV29-1 and TRBJ2-4; 9 bases match TRBD1. This CDR3 is 14 amino acids long. V lost 2 bases to trimming and J lost 5 bases; unmatched junction nucleotides: 4. Germline assignment: CDR1 SQVTM and CDR2 ANQGSEA.

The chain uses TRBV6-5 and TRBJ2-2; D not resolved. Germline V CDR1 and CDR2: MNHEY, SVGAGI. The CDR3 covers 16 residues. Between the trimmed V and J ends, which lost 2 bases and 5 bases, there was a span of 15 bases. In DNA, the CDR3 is TGTGCCAGCAGTTACCTGAACTCCCTAGGAACCGGGGAGCTGTTTTTT. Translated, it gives CASSYLNSLGTGELFF.

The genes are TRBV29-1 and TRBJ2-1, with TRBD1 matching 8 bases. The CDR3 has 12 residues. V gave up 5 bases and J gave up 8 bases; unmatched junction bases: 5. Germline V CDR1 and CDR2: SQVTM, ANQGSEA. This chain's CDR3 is CSVIKTGDEQFF. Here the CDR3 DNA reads TGCAGCGTTATAAAGACAGGGGATGAGCAGTTCTTC.

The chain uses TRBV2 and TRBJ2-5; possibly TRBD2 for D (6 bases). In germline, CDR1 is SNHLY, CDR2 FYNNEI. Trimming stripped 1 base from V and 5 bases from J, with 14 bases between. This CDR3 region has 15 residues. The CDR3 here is CASSEDFGGAETQYF. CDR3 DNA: TGTGCCAGCAGTGAAGATTTCGGGGGTGCCGAGACCCAGTACTTC.

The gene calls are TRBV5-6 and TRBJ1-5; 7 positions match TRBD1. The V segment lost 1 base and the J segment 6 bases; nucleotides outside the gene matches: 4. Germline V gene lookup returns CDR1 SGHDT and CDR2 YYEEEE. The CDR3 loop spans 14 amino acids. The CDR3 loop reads CASSLTPGGQPQHF. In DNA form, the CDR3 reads TGTGCCAGCAGCTTGACCCCAGGGGGTCAGCCCCAGCATTTT.

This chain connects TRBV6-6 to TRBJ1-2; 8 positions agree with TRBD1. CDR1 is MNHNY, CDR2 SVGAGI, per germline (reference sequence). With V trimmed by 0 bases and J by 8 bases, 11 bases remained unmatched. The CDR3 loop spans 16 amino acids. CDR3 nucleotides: TGTGCCAGCAGTTACTCGAAAGACAGGGGCCAACGGGGCTACACCTTC. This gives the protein CASSYSKDRGQRGYTF.

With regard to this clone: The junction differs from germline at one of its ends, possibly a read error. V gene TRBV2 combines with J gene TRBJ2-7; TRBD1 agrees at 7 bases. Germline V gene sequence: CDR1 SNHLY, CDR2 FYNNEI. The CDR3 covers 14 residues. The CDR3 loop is CASIQPWDSYGQYF. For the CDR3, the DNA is TGTGCCAGCATCCAACCGTGGGACAGCTACGGGCAGTACTTC.

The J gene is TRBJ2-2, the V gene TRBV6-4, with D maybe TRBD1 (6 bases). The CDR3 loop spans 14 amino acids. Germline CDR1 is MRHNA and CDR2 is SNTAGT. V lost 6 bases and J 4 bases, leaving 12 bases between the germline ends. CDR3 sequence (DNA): TGTGCCAGCAGGGTCACACAGGGCACCGGGGAGCTGTTTTTT. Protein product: CASRVTQGTGELFF.

DNA of the CDR3: TGTGCCAGCAGTGAAGTAAGGACAGCCCATGAAGCTTTCTTT. Its translation: CASSEVRTAHEAFF. This chain joins TRBV2 and TRBJ1-1; D perhaps matches TRBD1 (6 bases). Germline V gene data show CDR1 as SNHLY and CDR2 as FYNNEI. With 1 base removed from V and 7 bases from J, the gap between germline ends came to 13 bases. The CDR3 spans 14 residues.

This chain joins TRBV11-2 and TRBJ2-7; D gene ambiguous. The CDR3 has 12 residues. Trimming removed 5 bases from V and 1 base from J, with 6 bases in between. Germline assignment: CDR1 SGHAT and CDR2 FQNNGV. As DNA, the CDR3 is TGTGCCAGCAGCCCAATGTCCTACGAGCAGTACTTC. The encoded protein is CASSPMSYEQYF.

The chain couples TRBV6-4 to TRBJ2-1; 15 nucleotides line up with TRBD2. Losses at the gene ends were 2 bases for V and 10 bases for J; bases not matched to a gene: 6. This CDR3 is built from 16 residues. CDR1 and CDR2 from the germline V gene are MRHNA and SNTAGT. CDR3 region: CASSDQGLAGGGEQFF. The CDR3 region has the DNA TGTGCCAGCAGTGACCAGGGACTAGCGGGAGGAGGGGAGCAGTTCTTC.

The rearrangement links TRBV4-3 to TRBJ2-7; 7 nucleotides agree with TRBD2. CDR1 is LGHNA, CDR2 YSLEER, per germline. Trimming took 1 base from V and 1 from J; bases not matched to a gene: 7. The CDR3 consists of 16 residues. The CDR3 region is CASSQVSGRESYEQYF. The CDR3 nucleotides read TGCGCCAGCAGCCAAGTCAGTGGGCGGGAGTCCTACGAGCAGTACTTC.

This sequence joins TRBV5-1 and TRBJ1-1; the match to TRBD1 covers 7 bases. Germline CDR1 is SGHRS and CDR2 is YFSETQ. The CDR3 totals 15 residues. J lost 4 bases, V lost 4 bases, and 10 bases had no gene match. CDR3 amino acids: CASSPSTGVGTEAFF. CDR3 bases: TGCGCCAGCAGCCCATCTACAGGGGTTGGCACTGAAGCTTTCTTT.

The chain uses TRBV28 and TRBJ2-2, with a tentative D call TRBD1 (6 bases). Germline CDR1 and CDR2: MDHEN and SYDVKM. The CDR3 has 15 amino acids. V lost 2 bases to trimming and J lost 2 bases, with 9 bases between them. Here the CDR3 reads CASSLRDTNTGELFF. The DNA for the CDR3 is TGTGCCAGCAGTTTAAGGGACACTAACACCGGGGAGCTGTTTTTT.

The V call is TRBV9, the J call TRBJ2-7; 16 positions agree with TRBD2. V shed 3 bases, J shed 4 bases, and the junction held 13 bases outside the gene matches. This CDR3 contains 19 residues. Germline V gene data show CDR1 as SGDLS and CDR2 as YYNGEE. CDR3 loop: CASSAHAGTSGRAWYEQYF. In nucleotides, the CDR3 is TGTGCCAGCAGCGCTCATGCAGGGACTAGCGGGAGGGCCTGGTACGAGCAGTACTTC.

The CDR3 DNA reads TGTGCCAGCAGTTCGGCGGGAGGAGACACAGATACGCAGTATTTT. This codes for CASSSAGGDTDTQYF. V is TRBV28 and J is TRBJ2-3; 8 positions match TRBD2. CDR1 MDHEN and CDR2 SYDVKM come from the germline V gene. J lost 2 bases, V lost 4 bases, and 5 bases had no gene match. The CDR3 is made up of 15 amino acids.

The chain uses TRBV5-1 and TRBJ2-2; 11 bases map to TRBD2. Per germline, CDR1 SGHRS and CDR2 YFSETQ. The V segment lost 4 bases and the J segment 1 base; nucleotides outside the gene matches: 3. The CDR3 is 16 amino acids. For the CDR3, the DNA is TGCGCCAGCAGCAGGGGACTAGCGGAGAACACCGGGGAGCTGTTTTTT. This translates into CASSRGLAENTGELFF.

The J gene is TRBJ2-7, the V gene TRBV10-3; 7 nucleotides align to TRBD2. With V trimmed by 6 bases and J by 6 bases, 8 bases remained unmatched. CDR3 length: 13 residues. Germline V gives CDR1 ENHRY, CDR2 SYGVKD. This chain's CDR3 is CAISERETGEQYF. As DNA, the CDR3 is TGTGCCATCAGCGAGCGGGAAACTGGCGAGCAGTACTTC.

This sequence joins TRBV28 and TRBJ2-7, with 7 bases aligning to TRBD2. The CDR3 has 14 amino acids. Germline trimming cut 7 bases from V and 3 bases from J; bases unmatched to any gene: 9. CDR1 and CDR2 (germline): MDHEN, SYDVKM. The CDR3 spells CASTVGTTGYEQYF. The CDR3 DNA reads TGTGCCAGCACCGTAGGGACTACCGGCTACGAGCAGTACTTC.

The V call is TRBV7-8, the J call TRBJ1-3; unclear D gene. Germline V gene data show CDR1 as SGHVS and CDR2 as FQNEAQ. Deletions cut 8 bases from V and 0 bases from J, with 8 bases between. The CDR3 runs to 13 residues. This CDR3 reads CASGGSSGNTIYF. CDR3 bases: TGTGCCAGCGGAGGTTCCTCTGGAAACACCATATATTTT.

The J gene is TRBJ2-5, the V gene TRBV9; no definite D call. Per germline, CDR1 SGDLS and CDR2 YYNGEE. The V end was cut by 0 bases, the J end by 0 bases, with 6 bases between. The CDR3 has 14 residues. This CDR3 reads CASSVAPYQETQYF. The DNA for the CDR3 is TGTGCCAGCAGCGTAGCCCCGTACCAAGAGACCCAGTACTTC. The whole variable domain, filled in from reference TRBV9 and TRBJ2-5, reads DSGVTQTPKHLITATGQRVTLRCSPRSGDLSVYWYQQSLDQGLQFLIQYYNGEERAKGNILERFSAQQFPDLHSELNLSSLELGDSALYFCASSVAPYQETQYFGPGTRLLVL.

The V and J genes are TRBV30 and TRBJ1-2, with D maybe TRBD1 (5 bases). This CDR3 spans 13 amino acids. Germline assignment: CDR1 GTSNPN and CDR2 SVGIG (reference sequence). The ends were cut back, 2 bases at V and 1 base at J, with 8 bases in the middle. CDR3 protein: CAWSPGLNYGYTF. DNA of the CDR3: TGTGCCTGGAGTCCAGGGCTTAACTATGGCTACACCTTC.

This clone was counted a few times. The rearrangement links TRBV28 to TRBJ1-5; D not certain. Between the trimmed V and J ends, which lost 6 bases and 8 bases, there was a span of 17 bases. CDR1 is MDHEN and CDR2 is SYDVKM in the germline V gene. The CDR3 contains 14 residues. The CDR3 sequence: CASSPTDEAEPQHF. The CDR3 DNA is TGTGCCAGCAGCCCTACAGACGAAGCGGAGCCCCAGCATTTT.

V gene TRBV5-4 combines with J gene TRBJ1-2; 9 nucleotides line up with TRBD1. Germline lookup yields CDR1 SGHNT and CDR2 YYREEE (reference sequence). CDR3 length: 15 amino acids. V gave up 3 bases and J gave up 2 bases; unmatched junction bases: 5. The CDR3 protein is CASSWGTGKNYGYTF. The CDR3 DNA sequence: TGTGCCAGCAGCTGGGGGACAGGGAAAAACTATGGCTACACCTTC.